This T cell receptor (beta chain) was sequenced for a study of blood T cell repertoires in COVID-19. Study-wide context: Some COVID-19 samples were acute and others convalescent; all came from the United States, Italy and Spain.

Per the authors' pipeline: Estimation of nucleated cell counts relied on the amplification of reference gene primers. TCRdb keeps only in-frame clones here, not all; method: immunoSEQ multiplex PCR. V, J and clone size are taken as reported in that table, and D and trimming were inferred from the DNA itself. The sample includes around 20,000 clones, 70% to 90% of them seen just once. The sequenced sample consisted of peripheral blood. This receptor was taken from a human donor with active COVID-19. The donor label of this sample is uncertain.

The CDR3 loop reads CASSPGTGYEQYF. In DNA form, the CDR3 reads TGTGCCAGCAGCCCCGGGACAGGGTACGAGCAGTACTTC. The chain couples TRBV3-1 (or the pseudogene TRBV3-2) to TRBJ2-7, with 9 nucleotides matching TRBD1. The CDR3 covers 13 residues. V lost 4 bases and J lost 4; bases outside the gene matches: 2. From germline, CDR1 is LGHDT and CDR2 YNNKEL (reference sequence).